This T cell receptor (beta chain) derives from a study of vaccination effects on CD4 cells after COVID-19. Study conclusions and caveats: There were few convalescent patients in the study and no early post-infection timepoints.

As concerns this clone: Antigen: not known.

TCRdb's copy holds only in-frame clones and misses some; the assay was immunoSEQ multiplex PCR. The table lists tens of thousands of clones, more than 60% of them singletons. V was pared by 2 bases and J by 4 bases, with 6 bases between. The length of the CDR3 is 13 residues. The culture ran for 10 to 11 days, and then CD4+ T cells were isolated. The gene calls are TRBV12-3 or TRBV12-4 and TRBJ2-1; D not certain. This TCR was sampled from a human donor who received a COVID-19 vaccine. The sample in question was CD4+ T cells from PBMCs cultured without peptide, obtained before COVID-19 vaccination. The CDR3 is CASSLREYNEQFF. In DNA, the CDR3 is TGTGCCAGCAGTTTAAGAGAGTACAATGAGCAGTTCTTC.